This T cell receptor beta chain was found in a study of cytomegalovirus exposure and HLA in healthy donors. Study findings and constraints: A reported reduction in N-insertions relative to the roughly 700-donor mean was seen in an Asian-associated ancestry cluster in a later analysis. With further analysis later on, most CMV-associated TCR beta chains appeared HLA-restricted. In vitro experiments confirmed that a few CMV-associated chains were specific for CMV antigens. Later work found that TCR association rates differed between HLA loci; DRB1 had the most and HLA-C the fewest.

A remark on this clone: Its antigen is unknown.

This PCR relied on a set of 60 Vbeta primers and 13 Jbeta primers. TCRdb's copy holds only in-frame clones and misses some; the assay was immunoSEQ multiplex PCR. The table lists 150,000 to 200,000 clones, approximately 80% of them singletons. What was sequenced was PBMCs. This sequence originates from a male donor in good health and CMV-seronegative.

CDR3 sequence (DNA): TGTGCCAGCAGCTTACGGGGGACAGGTAGCACAGATACGCAGTATTTT. Amino acid sequence: CASSLRGTGSTDTQYF. The chain couples TRBV7-9 to TRBJ2-3, with 8 bases fitting TRBD1. The V gene's germline CDR1 is SEHNR and CDR2 FQNEAQ (reference sequence). The CDR3 consists of 16 residues. J lost 0 bases, V lost 2 bases, and 4 bases had no gene match.